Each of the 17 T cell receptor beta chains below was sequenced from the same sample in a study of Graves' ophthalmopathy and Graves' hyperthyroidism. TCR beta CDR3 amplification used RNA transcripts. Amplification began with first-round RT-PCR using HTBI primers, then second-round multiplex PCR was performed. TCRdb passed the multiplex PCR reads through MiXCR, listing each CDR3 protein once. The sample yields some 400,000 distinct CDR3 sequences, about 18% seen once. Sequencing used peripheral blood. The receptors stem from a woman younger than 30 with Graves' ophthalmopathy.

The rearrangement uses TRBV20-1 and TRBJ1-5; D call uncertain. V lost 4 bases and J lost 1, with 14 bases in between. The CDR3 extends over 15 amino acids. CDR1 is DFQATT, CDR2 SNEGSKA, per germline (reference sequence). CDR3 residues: CSAKPYGPSNQPQHF. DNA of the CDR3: TGCAGTGCTAAGCCCTACGGGCCGAGCAATCAGCCCCAGCATTTT.

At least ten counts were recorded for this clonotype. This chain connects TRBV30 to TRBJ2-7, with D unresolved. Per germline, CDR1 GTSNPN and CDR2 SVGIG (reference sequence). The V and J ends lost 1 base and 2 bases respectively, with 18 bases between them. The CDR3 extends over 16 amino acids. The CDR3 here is CAWSAPGTARPYEQYF. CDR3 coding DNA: TGTGCCTGGAGTGCGCCTGGTACGGCGCGTCCCTACGAGCAGTACTTC.

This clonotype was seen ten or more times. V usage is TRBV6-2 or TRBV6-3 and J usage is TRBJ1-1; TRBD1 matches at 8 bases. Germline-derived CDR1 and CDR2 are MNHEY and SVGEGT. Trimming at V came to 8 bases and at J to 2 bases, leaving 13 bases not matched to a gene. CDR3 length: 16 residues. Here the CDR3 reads CASEWGTGNSNTEAFF. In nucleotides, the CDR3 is TGTGCCAGCGAGTGGGGGACAGGCAATTCAAACACTGAAGCTTTCTTT.

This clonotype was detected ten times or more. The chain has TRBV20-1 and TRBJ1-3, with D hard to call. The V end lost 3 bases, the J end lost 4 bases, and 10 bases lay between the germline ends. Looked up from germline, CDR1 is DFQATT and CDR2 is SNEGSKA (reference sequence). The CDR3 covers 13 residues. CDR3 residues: CSASTGWGNTIYF. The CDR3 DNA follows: TGCAGTGCTAGCACGGGGTGGGGAAACACCATATATTTT.

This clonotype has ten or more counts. This CDR3 reads CASSLLELGEQFF. The CDR3 DNA reads as TGTGCCAGCAGTCTTCTAGAATTGGGCGAGCAGTTCTTC. The chain uses TRBV6-5 and TRBJ2-7, with D hard to call. The DNA matches TRBJ2-1 better at its end, which makes the J call doubtful. Germline V gene data show CDR1 as MNHEY and CDR2 as SVGAGI. CDR3 length: 13 amino acids.

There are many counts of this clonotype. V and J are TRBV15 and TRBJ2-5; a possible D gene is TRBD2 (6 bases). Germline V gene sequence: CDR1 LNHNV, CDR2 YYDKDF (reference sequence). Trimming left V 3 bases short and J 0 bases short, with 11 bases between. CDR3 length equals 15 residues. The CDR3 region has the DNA TGTGCCACCAGCAGCCGGGACTCCTACCAAGAGACCCAGTACTTC. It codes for CATSSRDSYQETQYF.

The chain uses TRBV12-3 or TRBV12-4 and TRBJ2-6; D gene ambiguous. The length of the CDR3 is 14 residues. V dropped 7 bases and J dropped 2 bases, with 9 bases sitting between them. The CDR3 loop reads CASTVGTGANVLTF. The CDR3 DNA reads TGTGCCAGCACCGTCGGAACTGGGGCCAACGTCCTGACTTTC.

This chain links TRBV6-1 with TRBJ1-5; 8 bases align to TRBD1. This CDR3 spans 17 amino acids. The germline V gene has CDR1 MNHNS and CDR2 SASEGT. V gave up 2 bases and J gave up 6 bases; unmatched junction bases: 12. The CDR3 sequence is CASSEKSGTGRGQPQHF. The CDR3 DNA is TGTGCCAGCAGTGAAAAGTCTGGGACAGGCCGCGGTCAGCCCCAGCATTTT.

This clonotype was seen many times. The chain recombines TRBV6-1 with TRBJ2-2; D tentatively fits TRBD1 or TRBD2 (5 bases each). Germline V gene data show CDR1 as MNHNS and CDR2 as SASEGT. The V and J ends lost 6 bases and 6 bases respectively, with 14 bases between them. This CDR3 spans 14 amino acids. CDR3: CASSTGTKSGELFF. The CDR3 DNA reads TGTGCCAGCAGCACCGGGACCAAGTCCGGGGAGCTGTTTTTT.

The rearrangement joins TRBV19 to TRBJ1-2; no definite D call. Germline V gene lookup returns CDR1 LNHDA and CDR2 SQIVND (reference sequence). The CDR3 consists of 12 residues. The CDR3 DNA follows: TGTGCTTCTTGGACTATTAACTATGGCTACACCTTC. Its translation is CASWTINYGYTF.

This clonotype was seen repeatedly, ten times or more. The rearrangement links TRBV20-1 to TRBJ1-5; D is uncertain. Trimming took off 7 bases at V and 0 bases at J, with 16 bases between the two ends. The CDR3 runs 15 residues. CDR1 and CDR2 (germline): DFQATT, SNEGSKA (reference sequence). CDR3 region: CSVLPGSNSNQPQHF. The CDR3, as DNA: TGCAGTGTTCTCCCGGGATCCAATAGCAATCAGCCCCAGCATTTT.

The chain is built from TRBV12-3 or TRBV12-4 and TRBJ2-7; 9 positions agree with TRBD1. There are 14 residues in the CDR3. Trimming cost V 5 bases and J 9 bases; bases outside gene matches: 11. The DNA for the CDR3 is TGTGCCAGCAGTCCAACCGGGACAGGGCGGGTGCAGTACTTC. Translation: CASSPTGTGRVQYF.

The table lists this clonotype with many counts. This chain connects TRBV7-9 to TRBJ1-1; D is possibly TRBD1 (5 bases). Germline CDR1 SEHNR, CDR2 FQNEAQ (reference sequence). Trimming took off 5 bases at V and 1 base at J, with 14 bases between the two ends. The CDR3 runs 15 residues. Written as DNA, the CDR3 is TGTGCCAGCAGCCCTTTGGGGACGGAGAACACTGAAGCTTTCTTT. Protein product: CASSPLGTENTEAFF.

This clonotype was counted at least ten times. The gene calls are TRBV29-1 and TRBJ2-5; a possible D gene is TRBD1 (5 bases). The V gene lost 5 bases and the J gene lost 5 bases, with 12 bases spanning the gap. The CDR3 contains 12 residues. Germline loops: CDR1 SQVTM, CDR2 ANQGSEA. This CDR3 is CSVSQGWETQYF. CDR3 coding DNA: TGCAGCGTTTCCCAGGGATGGGAGACCCAGTACTTC.

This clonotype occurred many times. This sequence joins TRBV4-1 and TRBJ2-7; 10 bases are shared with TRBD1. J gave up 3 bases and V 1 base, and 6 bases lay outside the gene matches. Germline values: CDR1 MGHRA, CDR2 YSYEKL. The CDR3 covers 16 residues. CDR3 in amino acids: CASSQGRGQGRYEQYF. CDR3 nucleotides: TGCGCCAGCAGCCAAGGACGGGGACAGGGGCGCTACGAGCAGTACTTC.

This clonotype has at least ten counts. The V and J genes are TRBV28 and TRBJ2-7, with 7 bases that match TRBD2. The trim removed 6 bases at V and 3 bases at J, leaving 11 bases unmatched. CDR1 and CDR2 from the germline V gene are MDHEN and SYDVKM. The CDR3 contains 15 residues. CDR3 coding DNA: TGTGCCAGCAGGCCTACGGGGGGATTTTTCTACGAGCAGTACTTC. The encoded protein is CASRPTGGFFYEQYF.

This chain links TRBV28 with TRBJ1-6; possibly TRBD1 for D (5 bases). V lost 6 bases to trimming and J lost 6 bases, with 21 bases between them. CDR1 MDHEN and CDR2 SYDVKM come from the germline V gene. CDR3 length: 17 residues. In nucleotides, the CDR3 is TGTGCCAGCAGCTCCCAACCGGATCAGGGTGGTAATTCACCCCTCCACTTT. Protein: CASSSQPDQGGNSPLHF.